The entry that follows covers one T cell receptor beta chain sequence. Its matching antigen is unknown. The source of the sample is a study of beta chain features in type 1 diabetes. The germline gives CDR1 MDHEN, CDR2 SYDVKM. V was pared by 7 bases and J by 1 base, with 18 bases between. The CDR3 is 16 residues long. Sorting with CD45RO/CCR7/CD25/CD127/CD95/CD27 yielded naive, central memory, regulatory and stem-like memory CD4+ cells. The entirety of the isolated RNA underwent reverse transcription, so expressed TCRB transcripts were sequenced. Here immunoSEQ multiplex PCR was the method, and the copy in TCRdb shows in-frame clones only, minus some. The data hold 500,000 to 850,000 clones, with over 12% observed a single time. Study-wide points: It was possible that PCR favored shorter templates, equally so in patients and controls. Shortening that was moderate but significant affected the TCRB CDR3s of Type 1 diabetes patients in all four CD4+ subsets.

This clonotype originated in a man in his late teens or twenties with type 1 diabetes. Sequences were obtained from naive CD4+ T cells from blood. The chain uses TRBV28 and TRBJ2-3, with TRBD2 as a possible D gene (5 bases). The CDR3 spells CASTRPGYGGTDTQYF. The CDR3 DNA is TGTGCCAGCACCCGACCGGGGTACGGAGGCACAGATACGCAGTATTTT.